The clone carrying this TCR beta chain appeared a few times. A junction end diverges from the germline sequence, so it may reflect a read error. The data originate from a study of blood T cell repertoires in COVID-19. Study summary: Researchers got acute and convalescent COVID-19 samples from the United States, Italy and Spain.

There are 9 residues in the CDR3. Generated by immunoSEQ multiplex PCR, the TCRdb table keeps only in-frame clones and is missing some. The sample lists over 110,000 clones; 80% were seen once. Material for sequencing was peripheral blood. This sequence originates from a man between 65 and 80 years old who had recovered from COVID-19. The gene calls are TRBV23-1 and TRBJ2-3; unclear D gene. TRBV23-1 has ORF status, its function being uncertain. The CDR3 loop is CASSQETSF. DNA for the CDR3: TGCGCCAGCAGTCAAGAAACATCTTTT.